The 9 T cell receptor beta chains presented below share a single source sample, sequenced in a study of cytomegalovirus exposure and HLA in healthy donors. PCR amplification relied on 60 Vbeta primers (plus 13 Jbeta primers). TCRdb's table, derived via immunoSEQ multiplex PCR, lists solely in-frame clones and lacks some. The top ten clones hold 1% to 1.5% of a sample with 180,000 or so clones, about 9.4% of them seen once. The sample was PBMCs. These receptors were obtained from a woman in her thirties in good health and CMV-seropositive.

The table lists this clone with a few counts. The V call is TRBV13, the J call TRBJ1-1; D is unresolved. The V end lost 4 bases, the J end lost 2 bases, and 14 bases lay between the germline ends. Looked up from germline, CDR1 is PRHDT and CDR2 is FYEKMQ (reference sequence). The CDR3 spans 15 residues. The DNA of the CDR3 is TGTGCCAGCAGCTCGGTTGGGCAGTCCAACACTGAAGCTTTCTTT. Protein: CASSSVGQSNTEAFF.

The chain has TRBV19 and TRBJ2-6; 9 bases are a match to TRBD1. J was trimmed by 0 bases and V by 7 bases; bases with no gene match: 10. CDR1 and CDR2 from the germline V gene are LNHDA and SQIVND (reference sequence). The CDR3 runs to 18 residues. The chain's CDR3 is CASMWRTGASSGANVLTF. The DNA for the CDR3 is TGTGCCAGTATGTGGCGGACAGGGGCAAGCTCTGGGGCCAACGTCCTGACTTTC.

This clone was seen a handful of times. The V call is TRBV5-1, the J call TRBJ2-7; TRBD2 agrees at 11 bases. The germline V gene has CDR1 SGHRS and CDR2 YFSETQ. The V and J ends lost 0 bases and 0 bases, in that order; junction bases with no gene match: 5. The CDR3 extends over 17 amino acids. The DNA for the CDR3 is TGCGCCAGCAGCTTGGTCCCAGGACTAGCGGGCTCCTACGAGCAGTACTTC. Residues: CASSLVPGLAGSYEQYF.

This chain connects TRBV30 to TRBJ2-2; 8 nucleotides agree with TRBD1. The CDR3 extends over 15 amino acids. In germline, CDR1 is GTSNPN, CDR2 SVGIG (reference sequence). V shed 3 bases, J shed 4 bases, and the junction held 7 bases outside the gene matches. As DNA, the CDR3 is TGTGCCTGGAGCGCCGACAGGGGCAGCACCGGGGAGCTGTTTTTT. Residues: CAWSADRGSTGELFF. The full variable domain, its missing parts supplied by reference TRBV30 and TRBJ2-2, is SQTIHQWPATLVQPVGSPLSLECTVEGTSNPNLYWYRQAAGRGLQLLFYSVGIGQISSEVPQNLSASRPQDRQFILSSKKLLLSDSGFYLCAWSADRGSTGELFFGEGSRLTVL.

This clone has only a few counts. The gene calls are TRBV5-4 and TRBJ1-1; D unresolved. The CDR3 covers 15 residues. Trimming stripped 3 bases from V and 1 base from J, with 13 bases between. Germline values: CDR1 SGHNT, CDR2 YYREEE (reference sequence). The CDR3 protein is CASSWFYGENTEAFF. The DNA of the CDR3 is TGTGCCAGCAGCTGGTTCTACGGTGAGAACACTGAAGCTTTCTTT.

This clone has more than one count but fewer than ten. The rearrangement joins TRBV18 to TRBJ1-1; the D gene is possibly TRBD1 (6 bases). Trimming took 3 bases from V and 0 from J, leaving 20 bases between them. This CDR3 has 18 amino acids. Germline loops: CDR1 KGHSH, CDR2 LQKENI. CDR3 amino acids: CASSPLPTRGDVNTEAFF. In DNA form, the CDR3 reads TGTGCCAGCTCACCGCTTCCAACCAGGGGCGATGTGAACACTGAAGCTTTCTTT. The full variable domain, completed using reference TRBV18 and TRBJ1-1, is NAGVMQNPRHLVRRRGQEARLRCSPMKGHSHVYWYRQLPEEGLKFMVYLQKENIIDESGMPKERFSAEFPKEGPSILRIQQVVRGDSAAYFCASSPLPTRGDVNTEAFFGQGTRLTVV.

This sequence joins TRBV20-1 and TRBJ1-2; D remains unclear. The V and J ends lost 3 bases and 4 bases respectively, with 6 bases between them. In germline, CDR1 is DFQATT, CDR2 SNEGSKA (reference sequence). The CDR3 length is 11 residues. This CDR3 is CSASALYGYTF. The CDR3 DNA sequence: TGCAGTGCTAGTGCGCTCTATGGCTACACCTTC.

This clone came up a few times. The chain employs TRBV7-2 and TRBJ2-7, with 8 bases identical to TRBD1. The CDR3 runs to 15 residues. The trim removed 1 base at V and 6 bases at J, leaving 8 bases unmatched. Germline V gives CDR1 SGHTA, CDR2 FQGNSA. CDR3 bases: TGTGCCAGCAGCTTAGGATTGCAGGGGGCCCTCGAGCAGTACTTC. Translation gives CASSLGLQGALEQYF.

This chain links TRBV4-2 with TRBJ2-2; D is undetermined. Germline V gene data show CDR1 as LGHNA and CDR2 as YNFKEQ. The CDR3 length is 16 residues. V dropped 2 bases and J dropped 1 base, with 11 bases sitting between them. The DNA of the CDR3 is TGTGCCAGCAGCCAACTCTCTACCCGGAACACCGGGGAGCTGTTTTTT. Residues: CASSQLSTRNTGELFF.